Each of the 27 T cell receptor beta chains below was sequenced from the same sample in a study of regulatory T cells in long-lasting Graves disease. Regarding time point: newly diagnosed GD, antithyroid drugs for less than 3 months. Scientists built the TCR library using RNA that was extracted from PBMCs. Relying on iRepertoire HTBI primers and Arm-PCR of CDR3 regions, the team built TCR beta libraries. MiXCR was run by TCRdb on the multiplex PCR reads, yielding one entry per CDR3 protein. The sample lists fewer than 400,000 distinct CDR3 sequences; 15% to 20% were seen once. The sample consisted of peripheral blood mononuclear cells (PBMCs), taken at new diagnosis, from a patient treated with antithyroid drugs. The receptors here all came from a female donor with Graves disease.

There are many counts of this clonotype. The chain joins TRBV12-3 or TRBV12-4 to TRBJ1-1; D uncertain. The CDR3 covers 14 residues. The germline V and J ends were trimmed by 2 bases and 5 bases, with 12 bases remaining between them. CDR3 DNA sequence: TGTGCCAGCAGTTTACGCGGCCCCGGGACTGAAGCTTTCTTT. Protein sequence: CASSLRGPGTEAFF.

This clonotype was seen only once. The V and J genes are TRBV2 and TRBJ2-5; TRBD2 aligns across 15 bases. Per germline, CDR1 SNHLY and CDR2 FYNNEI. The CDR3 is 19 residues long. The junction had 12 bases not matched to a gene; V was cut back by 2 bases and J by 5 bases. The CDR3 bases are TGTGCCAGCAGTGAAATGGGACTAGCGGGAGGAGCGTACGGGGAGACCCAGTACTTC. This gives the protein CASSEMGLAGGAYGETQYF.

About this clonotype itself: This could be a read error, since a much larger clone is one nucleotide away. The chain employs TRBV6-9 and TRBJ2-7, with 12 bases lining up with TRBD2. Germline loops: CDR1 MNHGY, CDR2 SVAAGI. V lost 3 bases, J lost 4 bases, and 13 bases stayed unmatched. CDR3 length: 18 residues. As DNA, the CDR3 is TGTGCCAGCAGTTACATGACTAGCGGGAGTCTCGTCCTGTACGAGCAGTACTTC. This codes for CASSYMTSGSLVLYEQYF.

The chain is built from TRBV15 and TRBJ2-1; no clear D gene. The V end lost 2 bases, the J end lost 8 bases, and 16 bases lay between the germline ends. CDR3 length equals 15 residues. Germline-derived CDR1 and CDR2 are LNHNV and YYDKDF (reference sequence). CDR3 bases: TGTGCCACCAGCAGAAAAAGCGTCCAGCCCGATGAGCAGTTCTTC. This sequence encodes CATSRKSVQPDEQFF.

This clonotype was observed once. The chain employs TRBV2 and TRBJ2-3, with 14 bases fitting TRBD2. This CDR3 is built from 16 residues. Germline CDR1 and CDR2: SNHLY and FYNNEI. Germline trimming cut 6 bases from V and 4 bases from J; bases unmatched to any gene: 6. In DNA form, the CDR3 reads TGTGCCAGCAGACCGGGACTAGCGGGAGTGGCAGATACGCAGTATTTT. Amino acid sequence: CASRPGLAGVADTQYF.

This clonotype was observed many times. The chain links TRBV27 to TRBJ1-6, with D unclear. The CDR3 consists of 16 residues. Germline-derived CDR1 and CDR2 are MNHEY and SMNVEV (reference sequence). V lost 5 bases, J lost 1 base, and 12 bases lay in between. The chain's CDR3 is CASSPRSSSYNSPLHF. As DNA, the CDR3 is TGTGCCAGCAGTCCTAGGAGTTCTTCCTATAATTCACCCCTCCACTTT.

The chain combines TRBV14 with TRBJ2-1; 16 bases line up with TRBD2. CDR1 and CDR2 (germline): SGHDN, FVKESK. The V and J ends lost 4 bases and 10 bases, in that order; junction bases with no gene match: 19. The CDR3 length is 20 residues. The CDR3 reads CASSPLPGLAGGSTLEEQFF. CDR3 in DNA: TGTGCCAGCAGCCCATTGCCGGGACTAGCGGGAGGGTCTACCCTAGAAGAGCAGTTCTTC. The complete variable domain, with remaining parts taken from reference TRBV14 and TRBJ2-1, reads EAGVTQFPSHSVIEKGQTVTLRCDPISGHDNLYWYRRVMGKEIKFLLHFVKESKQDESGMPNNRFLAERTGGTYSTLKVQPAELEDSGVYFCASSPLPGLAGGSTLEEQFFGPGTRLTVL.

In this sample, this clonotype turned up many times. The V call is TRBV28, the J call TRBJ2-4; D possibly corresponds to TRBD1 (5 bases). Germline V CDR1 and CDR2: MDHEN, SYDVKM. CDR3 length: 14 amino acids. The V end was cut by 1 base, the J end by 7 bases, with 11 bases between. CDR3 region: CASSLYGAVNIQYF. Here the CDR3 DNA reads TGTGCCAGCAGTTTATATGGGGCGGTGAACATTCAGTACTTC.

This clonotype appeared many times. The rearrangement uses TRBV6-1 and TRBJ2-1; D is ambiguous. Looked up from germline, CDR1 is MNHNS and CDR2 is SASEGT. The CDR3 contains 16 residues. Deletions cut 8 bases from V and 0 bases from J, with 17 bases between. The CDR3, as DNA: TGTGCCAGCCGTCCATGGATACTCGACTCCTACAATGAGCAGTTCTTC. Its translation: CASRPWILDSYNEQFF.

This clonotype was counted many times. This chain joins TRBV3-1 and TRBJ2-6; 7 bases map to TRBD1. V trimming: 1 base; J trimming: 1 base; junction bases outside the gene matches: 4. CDR3 length equals 17 residues. The germline CDR1 and CDR2 sequences are LGHDT and YNNKEL (reference sequence). The DNA of the CDR3 is TGTGCCAGCAGCCAAGTATCGACAGGGTCTGGGGCCAACGTCCTGACTTTC. Translating it yields CASSQVSTGSGANVLTF.

In this sample, this clonotype turned up a few times. The gene calls are TRBV30 and TRBJ2-2; tentative D call: TRBD1 (6 bases). CDR3 size: 17 residues. Germline assignment: CDR1 GTSNPN and CDR2 SVGIG (reference sequence). V gave up 2 bases and J gave up 4 bases, with 20 bases separating them. CDR3 nucleotides: TGTGCCTGGAGTCCACCCGGACAGCTTCTTCTCACCGGGGAGCTGTTTTTT. Translation: CAWSPPGQLLLTGELFF.

In its sample, this clonotype was seen a few times. The chain couples TRBV20-1 to TRBJ2-2, with a possible D match to TRBD1 (6 bases). Trimming left V 0 bases short and J 4 bases short, with 12 bases between. CDR1 DFQATT and CDR2 SNEGSKA come from the germline V gene (reference sequence). The CDR3 extends over 15 amino acids. CDR3 DNA sequence: TGCAGTGCTAGAGACTCAGGGGCGATCACCGGGGAGCTGTTTTTT. This encodes CSARDSGAITGELFF.

This clonotype was seen many times. The V gene is TRBV25-1, the J gene TRBJ2-3; maybe TRBD1 (5 bases). CDR1 MGHDK and CDR2 SYGVNS come from the germline V gene. V lost 1 base and J 3 bases, leaving 17 bases between the germline ends. CDR3 length: 17 amino acids. The CDR3 spells CASSESSKGRWTDTQYF. CDR3 coding DNA: TGTGCCAGCAGTGAATCTAGTAAGGGGCGGTGGACAGATACGCAGTATTTT.

The chain uses TRBV20-1 and TRBJ1-2; D perhaps matches TRBD1 (5 bases). The germline CDR1 and CDR2 sequences are DFQATT and SNEGSKA (reference sequence). Trimming pared 3 bases from V and 8 bases from J, leaving 13 bases between. The CDR3 spans 12 residues. CDR3 in DNA: TGCAGTGCTAGTTTAGGGACTAAGGGCTACACCTTC. Translation: CSASLGTKGYTF.

This clonotype was seen a few times. The rearrangement links TRBV3-1 to TRBJ2-2; 7 bases match TRBD2. The CDR3 loop spans 17 amino acids. Germline V gene data show CDR1 as LGHDT and CDR2 as YNNKEL (reference sequence). With V trimmed by 4 bases and J by 0 bases, 8 bases remained unmatched. The CDR3 coding sequence is TGTGCCAGCAGCCTATTACTAGCGCCTCCGAACACCGGGGAGCTGTTTTTT. Amino acids: CASSLLLAPPNTGELFF.

This chain uses TRBV7-9 with TRBJ2-3; D might be TRBD2 (6 bases). Germline CDR1 and CDR2: SEHNR and FQNEAQ (reference sequence). V lost 5 bases and J lost 1, with 13 bases in between. The CDR3 sequence is 15 residues long. CDR3 sequence (DNA): TGTGCCAGCAGCCTTAGCACGGGAGGCACAGATACGCAGTATTTT. Translation gives CASSLSTGGTDTQYF.

This clonotype has at least ten counts. The chain employs TRBV5-6 and TRBJ2-5; unclear D gene. Germline loops: CDR1 SGHDT, CDR2 YYEEEE. Between the trimmed V and J ends, which lost 0 bases and 1 base, there was a span of 7 bases. The CDR3 runs to 14 residues. CDR3 loop: CASSLGTSQETQYF. In DNA form, the CDR3 reads TGTGCCAGCAGCTTGGGGACCAGCCAAGAGACCCAGTACTTC.

This clonotype occurred many times. The genes are TRBV12-3 or TRBV12-4 and TRBJ2-1; a possible D gene is TRBD2 (6 bases). V lost 8 bases, J lost 5 bases, and 13 bases lay in between. This CDR3 has 13 amino acids. Here the CDR3 DNA reads TGTGCCAGCCGACTAGTAGTTGACAATGAGCAGTTCTTC. Amino acid sequence: CASRLVVDNEQFF.

The rearrangement joins TRBV4-1 to TRBJ1-2; perhaps TRBD1 as D (6 bases). CDR1 MGHRA and CDR2 YSYEKL come from the germline V gene. The CDR3 is made up of 16 amino acids. Between the trimmed V and J ends, which lost 0 bases and 8 bases, there was a span of 19 bases. The CDR3 DNA sequence: TGCGCCAGCAGCCAAGAGGAGGGCCACAGGGTGAGGGGCTACACCTTC. It translates to CASSQEEGHRVRGYTF.

The chain has TRBV6-2 or TRBV6-3 and TRBJ2-7; 8 bases map to TRBD1. Trimming took 6 bases from V and 3 from J; bases not matched to a gene: 10. Looked up from germline, CDR1 is MNHEY and CDR2 is SVGEGT. This CDR3 is 15 amino acids long. Here the CDR3 reads CASSQEPTGGYEQYF. The CDR3 DNA follows: TGTGCCAGCAGCCAAGAACCCACAGGGGGCTACGAGCAGTACTTC.

As for this clonotype: This may be a read error, as it is one base from a much larger clone. The chain uses TRBV11-2 and TRBJ2-7, with D hard to call. The V gene's germline CDR1 is SGHAT and CDR2 FQNNGV. This CDR3 contains 13 residues. V shed 5 bases and J shed 5 bases, with 13 bases lying between them. The DNA for the CDR3 is TGTGCCAGCAGCACTACTTTATCGCACGAGCAGTACTTC. This translates into CASSTTLSHEQYF.

This clonotype was picked up a small number of times. The V gene is TRBV29-1, the J gene TRBJ2-3, with D possibly being TRBD1 (6 bases). Trimming removed 1 base at V and 3 bases at J, with 14 bases between. CDR3 length: 15 residues. The germline gives CDR1 SQVTM, CDR2 ANQGSEA. In DNA form, the CDR3 reads TGCAGCGTTGAAGGGACAGACTATAATACAGATACGCAGTATTTT. It translates to CSVEGTDYNTDTQYF.

This clonotype was counted a single time. V is TRBV3-1 and J is TRBJ2-7; possible D gene TRBD2, 5 bases. This CDR3 spans 16 amino acids. The germline V and J ends were trimmed by 1 base and 0 bases, with 13 bases remaining between them. Germline assignment: CDR1 LGHDT and CDR2 YNNKEL (reference sequence). This chain's CDR3 is CASSQGAGGSSYEQYF. The CDR3 nucleotides are TGTGCCAGCAGCCAAGGGGCCGGAGGAAGCTCCTACGAGCAGTACTTC.

This clonotype was detected many times. The V and J genes are TRBV20-1 and TRBJ2-7; D is unclear. Trimming took 0 bases from V and 0 from J, leaving 12 bases between them. Germline V lookup: CDR1 DFQATT, CDR2 SNEGSKA (reference sequence). The CDR3 covers 15 residues. The CDR3 loop is CSARDWVTPSYEQYF. The DNA for the CDR3 is TGCAGTGCTAGAGACTGGGTAACCCCCTCCTACGAGCAGTACTTC.

This clonotype was observed many times. The CDR3 bases are TGCAGTGCTAGAGGGACAATCACAGATACGCAGTATTTT. It specifies CSARGTITDTQYF. This rearrangement joins TRBV20-1 to TRBJ2-3, with a weak D call TRBD1 (5 bases). Germline loops: CDR1 DFQATT, CDR2 SNEGSKA (reference sequence). This CDR3 has 13 residues. The V and J ends lost 1 base and 2 bases respectively, with 7 bases between them.

This clonotype was counted at least ten times. The rearrangement links TRBV28 to TRBJ2-2, with TRBD2 identical over 9 bases. This CDR3 has 20 residues. Trimming took 5 bases from V and 1 from J; bases not matched to a gene: 17. The germline V gene has CDR1 MDHEN and CDR2 SYDVKM. The CDR3 spells CASSPLPGAGGPGNTGELFF. The CDR3 nucleotides read TGTGCCAGCAGTCCACTTCCCGGTGCGGGAGGGCCGGGGAACACCGGGGAGCTGTTTTTT.

Note on this clonotype: With a much larger clone just one base away, this may be a read error. The CDR3 region has the DNA TGTGCCAGCAGCAGAGTGCGAGGGGGATTCTCCGCGGATACGCAGTATTTT. It codes for CASSRVRGGFSADTQYF. The chain uses TRBV12-3 or TRBV12-4 and TRBJ2-3; possibly TRBD1 for D (6 bases). Trimming cost V 6 bases and J 6 bases, with 25 bases left between them. This CDR3 has 17 amino acids.